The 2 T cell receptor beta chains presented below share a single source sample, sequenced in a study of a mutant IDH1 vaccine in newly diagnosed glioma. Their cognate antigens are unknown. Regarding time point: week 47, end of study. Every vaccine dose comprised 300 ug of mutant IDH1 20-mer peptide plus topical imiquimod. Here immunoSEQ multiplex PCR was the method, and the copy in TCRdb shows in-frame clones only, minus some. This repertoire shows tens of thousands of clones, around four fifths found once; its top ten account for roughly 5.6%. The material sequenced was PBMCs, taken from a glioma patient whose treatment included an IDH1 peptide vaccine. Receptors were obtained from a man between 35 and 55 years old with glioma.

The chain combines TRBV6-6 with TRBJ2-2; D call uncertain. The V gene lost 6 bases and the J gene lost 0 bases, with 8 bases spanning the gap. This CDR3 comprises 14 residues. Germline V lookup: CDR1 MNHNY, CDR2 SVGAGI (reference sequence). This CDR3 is CASSKNTNTGELFF. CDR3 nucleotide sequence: TGTGCCAGCAGCAAGAATACGAACACCGGGGAGCTGTTTTTT.

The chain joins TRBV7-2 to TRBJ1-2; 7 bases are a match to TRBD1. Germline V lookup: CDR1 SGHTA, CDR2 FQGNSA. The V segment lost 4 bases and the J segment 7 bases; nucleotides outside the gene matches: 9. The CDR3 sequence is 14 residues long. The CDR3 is CASSSRQGLSGYTF. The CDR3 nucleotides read TGTGCCAGCAGCTCCCGACAGGGTCTCAGTGGCTACACCTTC.